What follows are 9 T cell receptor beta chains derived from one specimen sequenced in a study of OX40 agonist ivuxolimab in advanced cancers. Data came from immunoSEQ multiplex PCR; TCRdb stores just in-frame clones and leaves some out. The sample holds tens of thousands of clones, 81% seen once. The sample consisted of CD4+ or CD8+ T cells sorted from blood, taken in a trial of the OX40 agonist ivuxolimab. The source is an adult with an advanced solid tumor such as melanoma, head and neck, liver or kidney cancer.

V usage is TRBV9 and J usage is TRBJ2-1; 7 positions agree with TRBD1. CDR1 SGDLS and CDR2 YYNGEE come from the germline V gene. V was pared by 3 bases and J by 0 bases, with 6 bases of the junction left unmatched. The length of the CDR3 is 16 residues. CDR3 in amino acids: CASSDRQGGSYNEQFF. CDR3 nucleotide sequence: TGTGCCAGCAGCGACCGACAGGGTGGCTCCTACAATGAGCAGTTCTTC.

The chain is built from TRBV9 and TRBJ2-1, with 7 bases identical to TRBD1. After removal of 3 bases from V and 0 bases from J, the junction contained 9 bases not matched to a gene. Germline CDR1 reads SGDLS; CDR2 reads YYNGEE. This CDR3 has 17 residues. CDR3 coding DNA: TGTGCCAGCAGCGCCTTCGGACAGGCGAGCTCCTACAATGAGCAGTTCTTC. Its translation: CASSAFGQASSYNEQFF.

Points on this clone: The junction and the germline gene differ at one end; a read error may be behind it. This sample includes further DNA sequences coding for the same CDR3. The CDR3 nucleotides are TGTGCTACCAGTCTTACGGGAGTGAACACTGAAGCTTTCTTT. It specifies CATSLTGVNTEAFF. The chain joins TRBV15 to TRBJ1-1; no reliable D call. Germline-derived CDR1 and CDR2 are LNHNV and YYDKDF (reference sequence). This CDR3 is 14 amino acids long.

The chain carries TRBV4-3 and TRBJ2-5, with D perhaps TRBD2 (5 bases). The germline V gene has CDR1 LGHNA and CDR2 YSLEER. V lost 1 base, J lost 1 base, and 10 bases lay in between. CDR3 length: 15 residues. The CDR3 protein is CASSQVASGQETQYF. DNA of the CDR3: TGCGCCAGCAGCCAAGTGGCCAGCGGCCAAGAGACCCAGTACTTC.

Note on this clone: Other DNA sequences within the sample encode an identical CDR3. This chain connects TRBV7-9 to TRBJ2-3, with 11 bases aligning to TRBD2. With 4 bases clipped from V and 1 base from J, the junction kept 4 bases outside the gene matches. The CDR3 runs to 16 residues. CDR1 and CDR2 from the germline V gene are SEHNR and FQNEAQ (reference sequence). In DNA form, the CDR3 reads TGTGCCAGCAGCTCCGGGACTAGCGGCGGCACAGATACGCAGTATTTT. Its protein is CASSSGTSGGTDTQYF. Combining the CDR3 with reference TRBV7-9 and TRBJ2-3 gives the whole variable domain DTGVSQNPRHKITKRGQNVTFRCDPISEHNRLYWYRQTLGQGPEFLTYFQNEAQLEKSRLLSDRFSAERPKGSFSTLEIQRTEQGDSAMYLCASSSGTSGGTDTQYFGPGTRLTVL.

CDR3 DNA: TGTGCCAGCAGCTTAGCGCTGGGTCTAGAAGCTTTCTTT. Translated: CASSLALGLEAFF. The chain has TRBV7-2 and TRBJ1-1; D gene uncertain. Germline CDR1 SGHTA, CDR2 FQGNSA. The V end was cut by 0 bases, the J end by 8 bases, with 10 bases between. The CDR3 totals 13 residues.

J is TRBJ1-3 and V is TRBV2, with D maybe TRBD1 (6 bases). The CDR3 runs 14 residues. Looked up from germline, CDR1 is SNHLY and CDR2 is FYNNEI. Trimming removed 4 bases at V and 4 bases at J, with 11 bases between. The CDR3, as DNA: TGTGCCAGCAGTGGTACAGGGTACGGAAACACCATATATTTT. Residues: CASSGTGYGNTIYF.

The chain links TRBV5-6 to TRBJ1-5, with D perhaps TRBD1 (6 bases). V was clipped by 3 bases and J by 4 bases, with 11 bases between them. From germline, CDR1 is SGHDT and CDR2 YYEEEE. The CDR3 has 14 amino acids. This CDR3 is CASSWGTTNQPQHF. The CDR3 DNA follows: TGTGCCAGCAGCTGGGGGACAACGAATCAGCCCCAGCATTTT.

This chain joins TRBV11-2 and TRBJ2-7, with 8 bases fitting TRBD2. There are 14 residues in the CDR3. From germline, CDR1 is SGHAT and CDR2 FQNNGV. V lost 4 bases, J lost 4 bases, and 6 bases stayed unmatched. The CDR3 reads CASSSGLGSYEQYF. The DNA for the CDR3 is TGTGCCAGCAGCTCGGGACTAGGGAGTTACGAGCAGTACTTC.